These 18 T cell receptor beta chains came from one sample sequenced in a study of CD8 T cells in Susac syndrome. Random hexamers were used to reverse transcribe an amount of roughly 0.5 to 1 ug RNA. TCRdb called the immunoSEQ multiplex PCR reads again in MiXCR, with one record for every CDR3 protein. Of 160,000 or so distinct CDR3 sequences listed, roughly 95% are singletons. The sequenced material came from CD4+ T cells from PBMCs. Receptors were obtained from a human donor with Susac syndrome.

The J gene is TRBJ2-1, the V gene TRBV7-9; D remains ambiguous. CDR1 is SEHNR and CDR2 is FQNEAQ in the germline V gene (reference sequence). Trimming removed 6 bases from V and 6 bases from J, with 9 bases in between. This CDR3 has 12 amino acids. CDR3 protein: CASRRSGNEQFF. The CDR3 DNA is TGTGCCAGCAGAAGGAGTGGCAATGAGCAGTTCTTC. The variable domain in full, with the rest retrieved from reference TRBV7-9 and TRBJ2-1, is DTGVSQNPRHKITKRGQNVTFRCDPISEHNRLYWYRQTLGQGPEFLTYFQNEAQLEKSRLLSDRFSAERPKGSFSTLEIQRTEQGDSAMYLCASRRSGNEQFFGPGTRLTVL.

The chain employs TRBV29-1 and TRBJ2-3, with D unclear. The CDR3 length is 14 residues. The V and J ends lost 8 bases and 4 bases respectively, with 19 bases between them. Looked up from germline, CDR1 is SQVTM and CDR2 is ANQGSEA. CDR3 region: CSLIPGPAADTQYF. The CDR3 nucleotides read TGCAGCCTCATCCCGGGTCCGGCGGCAGATACGCAGTATTTT.

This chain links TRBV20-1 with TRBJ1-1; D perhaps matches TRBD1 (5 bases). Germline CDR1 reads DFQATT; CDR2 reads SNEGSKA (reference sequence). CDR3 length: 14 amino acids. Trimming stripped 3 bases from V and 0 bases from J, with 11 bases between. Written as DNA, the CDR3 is TGCAGTGCTAGTGGGGGGACGGTGAACACTGAAGCTTTCTTT. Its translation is CSASGGTVNTEAFF.

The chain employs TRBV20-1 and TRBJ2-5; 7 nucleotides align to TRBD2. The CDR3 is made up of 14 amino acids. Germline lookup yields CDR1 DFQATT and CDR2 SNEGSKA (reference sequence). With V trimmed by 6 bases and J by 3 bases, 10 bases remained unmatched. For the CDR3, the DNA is TGCAGTGCCCCCAAAGCGGGGCCCAAAGAGACCCAGTACTTC. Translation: CSAPKAGPKETQYF.

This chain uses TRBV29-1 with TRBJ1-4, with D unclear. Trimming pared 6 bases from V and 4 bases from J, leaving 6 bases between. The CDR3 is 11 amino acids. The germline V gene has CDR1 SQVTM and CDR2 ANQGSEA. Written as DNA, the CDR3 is TGCAGCGTCGACCTTAATGAAAAACTGTTTTTT. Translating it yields CSVDLNEKLFF.

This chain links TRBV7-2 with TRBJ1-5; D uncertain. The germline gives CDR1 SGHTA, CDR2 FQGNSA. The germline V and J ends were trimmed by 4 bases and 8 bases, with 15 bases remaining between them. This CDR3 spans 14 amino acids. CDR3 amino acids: CASSSSAGDEPQHF. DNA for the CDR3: TGTGCCAGCAGCTCCTCGGCAGGTGACGAGCCCCAGCATTTT.

The CDR3: CAWEGTEAFF. CDR3 nucleotides: TGTGCCTGGGAAGGAACTGAAGCTTTCTTT. V is TRBV19 and J is TRBJ1-1; D unresolved. The V and J ends lost 11 bases and 5 bases respectively, with 9 bases between them. Germline lookup yields CDR1 LNHDA and CDR2 SQIVND (reference sequence). This CDR3 is 10 amino acids long.

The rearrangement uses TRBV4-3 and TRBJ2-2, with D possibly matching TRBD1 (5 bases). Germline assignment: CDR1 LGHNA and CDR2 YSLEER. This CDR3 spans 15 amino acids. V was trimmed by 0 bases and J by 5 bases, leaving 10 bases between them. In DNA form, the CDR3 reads TGCGCCAGCAGCCAAGATTTCAGGGAAACCGGGGAGCTGTTTTTT. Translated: CASSQDFRETGELFF.

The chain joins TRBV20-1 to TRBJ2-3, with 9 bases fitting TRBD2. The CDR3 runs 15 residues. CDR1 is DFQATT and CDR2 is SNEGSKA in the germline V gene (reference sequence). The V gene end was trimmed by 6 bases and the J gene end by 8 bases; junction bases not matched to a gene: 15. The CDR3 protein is CSASIAGDFGVTQYF. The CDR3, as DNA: TGCAGTGCCTCCATAGCGGGGGACTTCGGGGTTACGCAGTATTTT.

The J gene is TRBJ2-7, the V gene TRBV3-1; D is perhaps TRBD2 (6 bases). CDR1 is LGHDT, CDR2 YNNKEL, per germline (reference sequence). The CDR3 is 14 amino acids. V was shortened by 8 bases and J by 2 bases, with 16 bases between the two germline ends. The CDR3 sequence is CASQSRGSTYEQYF. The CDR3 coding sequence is TGTGCCAGCCAATCCCGGGGGTCGACCTACGAGCAGTACTTC.

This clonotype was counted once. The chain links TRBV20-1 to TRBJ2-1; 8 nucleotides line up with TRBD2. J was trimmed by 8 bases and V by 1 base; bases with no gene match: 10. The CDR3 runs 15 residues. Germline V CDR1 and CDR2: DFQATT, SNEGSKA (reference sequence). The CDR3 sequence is CSARVVRGGNYEQFF. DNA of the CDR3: TGCAGTGCTAGAGTTGTCCGGGGGGGGAACTATGAGCAGTTCTTC.

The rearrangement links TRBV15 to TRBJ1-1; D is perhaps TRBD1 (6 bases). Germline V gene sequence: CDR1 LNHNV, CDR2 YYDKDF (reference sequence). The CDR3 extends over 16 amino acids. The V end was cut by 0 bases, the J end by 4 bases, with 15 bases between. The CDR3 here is CATSRDPNRVGTEAFF. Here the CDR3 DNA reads TGTGCCACCAGCAGAGATCCCAACAGGGTGGGCACTGAAGCTTTCTTT.

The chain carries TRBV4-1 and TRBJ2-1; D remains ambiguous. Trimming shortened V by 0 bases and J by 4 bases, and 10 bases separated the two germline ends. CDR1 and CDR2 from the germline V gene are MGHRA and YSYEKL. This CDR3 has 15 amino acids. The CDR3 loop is CASSQDRLTYNEQFF. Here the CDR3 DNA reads TGCGCCAGCAGCCAAGACAGGCTAACGTACAATGAGCAGTTCTTC.

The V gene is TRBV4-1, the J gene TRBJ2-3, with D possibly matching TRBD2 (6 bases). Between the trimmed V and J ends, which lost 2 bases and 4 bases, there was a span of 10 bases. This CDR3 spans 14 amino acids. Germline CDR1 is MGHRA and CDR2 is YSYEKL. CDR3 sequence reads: CASSQRLGADTQYF. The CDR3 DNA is TGCGCCAGCAGCCAAAGACTAGGGGCAGATACGCAGTATTTT.

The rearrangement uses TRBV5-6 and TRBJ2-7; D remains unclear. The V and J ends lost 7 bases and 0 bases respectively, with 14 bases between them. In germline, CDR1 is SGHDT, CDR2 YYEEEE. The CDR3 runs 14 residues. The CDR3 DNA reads TGTGCCAGCTCCGGTTGGTCGAGCTCCTACGAGCAGTACTTC. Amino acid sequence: CASSGWSSSYEQYF.

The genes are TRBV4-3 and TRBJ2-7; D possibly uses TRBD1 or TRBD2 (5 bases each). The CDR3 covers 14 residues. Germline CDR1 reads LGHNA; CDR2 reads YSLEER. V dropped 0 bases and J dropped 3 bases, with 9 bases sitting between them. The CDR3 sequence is CASSQDGTGYEQYF. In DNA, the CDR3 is TGCGCCAGCAGCCAAGATGGGACGGGCTACGAGCAGTACTTC.

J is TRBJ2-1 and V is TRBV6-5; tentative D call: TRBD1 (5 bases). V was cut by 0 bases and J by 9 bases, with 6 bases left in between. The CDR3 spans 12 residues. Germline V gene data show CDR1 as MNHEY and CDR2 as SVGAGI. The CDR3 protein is CASSYSGVEQFF. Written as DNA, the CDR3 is TGTGCCAGCAGTTACTCAGGGGTTGAGCAGTTCTTC.

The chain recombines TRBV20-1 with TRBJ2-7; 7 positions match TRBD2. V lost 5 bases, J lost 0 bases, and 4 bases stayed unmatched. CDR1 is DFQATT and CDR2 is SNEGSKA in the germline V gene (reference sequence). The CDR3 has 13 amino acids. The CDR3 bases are TGCAGTGCTGTAGCGGGCAACTCCTACGAGCAGTACTTC. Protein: CSAVAGNSYEQYF.